Listed here is a single TCR beta chain. The assay was immunoSEQ multiplex PCR, and TCRdb's table has in-frame clones only and misses some. The sample has about 660,000 clones, 80% to 90% seen once. This sample was included in a study of shared T cell receptors in the human thymus. This CDR3 contains 21 residues. Trimming cost V 3 bases and J 1 base; bases outside gene matches: 19. CDR1 and CDR2 (germline): MGHRA, YSYEKL. These data were likewise used in another study, on human thymus T cells. In that study: Donors were healthy Finnish babies undergoing corrective operations for congenital heart defects.

The chain couples TRBV4-1 to TRBJ2-5; 11 nucleotides agree with TRBD2. This sequence was found in a boy under three years old with a congenital heart defect. The sample was thymocytes. CDR3 in amino acids: CASSQSRGVRSSGGFQETQYF. CDR3 nucleotides: TGCGCCAGCAGCCAGAGTCGGGGGGTTCGGTCTAGCGGGGGGTTCCAAGAGACCCAGTACTTC.